The 7 T cell receptor beta chains in this list originate from one sample, sequenced in a study of blood T cell repertoires in COVID-19. Data came from immunoSEQ multiplex PCR; TCRdb stores just in-frame clones and leaves some out. The data hold roughly 24,000 clones, with more than 85% observed a single time. The material sequenced was peripheral blood. All receptors derive from a human donor in a cohort sampled during active COVID-19.

This chain uses TRBV4-1 with TRBJ2-7; 11 bases match TRBD2. CDR1 and CDR2 (germline): MGHRA, YSYEKL. J was trimmed by 1 base and V by 5 bases; bases with no gene match: 4. The CDR3 has 15 amino acids. CDR3 sequence: CASSLGTSGSYEQYF. DNA for the CDR3: TGCGCCAGCAGCTTAGGGACTAGCGGATCCTACGAGCAGTACTTC.

V and J are TRBV6-1 and TRBJ2-5, with a tentative D call TRBD2 (6 bases). This CDR3 has 15 residues. From germline, CDR1 is MNHNS and CDR2 SASEGT. V gave up 1 base and J gave up 6 bases, with 15 bases separating them. CDR3 coding DNA: TGTGCCAGCAGTGAAGGAGTTCTAGCGCGTCAGACCCAGTACTTC. Protein sequence: CASSEGVLARQTQYF.

This clone was found a few times. The rearrangement links TRBV14 to TRBJ1-6, with 7 bases identical to TRBD1. The ends lost 6 bases at V and 2 bases at J; junction bases unmatched: 7. Germline V gives CDR1 SGHDN, CDR2 FVKESK. CDR3 length equals 16 residues. CDR3 protein: CASRTGTGPYNSPLHF. The CDR3 nucleotides are TGTGCCAGCAGGACAGGGACGGGGCCCTATAATTCACCCCTCCACTTT.

This clone was detected once. The chain has TRBV5-5 and TRBJ2-2, with TRBD1 matching 10 bases. Germline assignment: CDR1 SGHKS and CDR2 YYEKEE (reference sequence). The CDR3 consists of 15 residues. V lost 4 bases, J lost 2 bases, and 2 bases stayed unmatched. The CDR3 protein is CASSRDRGNTGELFF. CDR3 in DNA: TGTGCCAGCAGCAGGGACAGGGGTAACACCGGGGAGCTGTTTTTT.

This chain connects TRBV7-3 to TRBJ1-6, with TRBD1 matching 10 bases. V shed 5 bases and J 9 bases; nucleotides not matched to a gene: 7. The CDR3 loop spans 15 amino acids. Germline CDR1 SGHTA, CDR2 FQGTGA. The CDR3 protein is CASSPGTGAFSPLHF. In nucleotides, the CDR3 is TGTGCCAGCAGCCCTGGGACAGGGGCTTTTTCACCCCTCCACTTT.

This chain connects TRBV4-2 to TRBJ2-2; maybe TRBD2 (6 bases). V was trimmed by 1 base and J by 5 bases, leaving 14 bases between them. CDR1 LGHNA and CDR2 YNFKEQ come from the germline V gene. There are 16 residues in the CDR3. CDR3: CASSQGLAPRTGELFF. For the CDR3, the DNA is TGTGCCAGCAGCCAAGGGCTAGCGCCGCGTACCGGGGAGCTGTTTTTT.

V usage is TRBV28 and J usage is TRBJ2-7; 9 nucleotides align to TRBD1. Unmatched junction bases numbered 15, after V lost 6 bases and J lost 3 bases. Germline CDR1 is MDHEN and CDR2 is SYDVKM. The CDR3 contains 17 residues. CDR3 protein: CASRSDGTGKGNYEQYF. The CDR3 coding sequence is TGTGCCAGCAGGTCGGACGGGACAGGGAAAGGAAACTACGAGCAGTACTTC.